This entry lists 5 T cell receptor beta chains sequenced from one sample in a study of T cell responses to AZD1222 COVID-19 vaccine. The repertoire was sequenced with immunoSEQ multiplex PCR; TCRdb's copy has only in-frame clones and lacks some. The sample lists some 140,000 clones; approximately 90% were seen once. This material consisted of peripheral blood, taken on day 0 of AZD1222 vaccination. These receptors came from an adult in good health.

This chain links TRBV7-2 with TRBJ2-7; 7 bases are a match to TRBD1. Trimming cost V 6 bases and J 4 bases; bases outside gene matches: 6. CDR3 size: 13 residues. Germline loops: CDR1 SGHTA, CDR2 FQGNSA. CDR3 sequence: CASRPGTDYEQYF. DNA for the CDR3: TGTGCCAGCAGACCCGGGACAGATTACGAGCAGTACTTC.

The chain couples TRBV19 to TRBJ2-3; tentatively, D is TRBD2 (5 bases). Trimming shortened V by 6 bases and J by 0 bases, and 7 bases separated the two germline ends. CDR1 LNHDA and CDR2 SQIVND come from the germline V gene (reference sequence). The CDR3 has 13 residues. The CDR3 DNA sequence: TGTGCCAGTAGGCGCGGGAGCACAGATACGCAGTATTTT. It specifies CASRRGSTDTQYF.

The genes are TRBV2 and TRBJ1-1; no firm D call. The V end lost 2 bases, the J end lost 1 base, and 8 bases lay between the germline ends. This CDR3 has 14 amino acids. In germline, CDR1 is SNHLY, CDR2 FYNNEI. The CDR3 protein is CASSEMGPNTEAFF. In DNA, the CDR3 is TGTGCCAGCAGTGAAATGGGTCCGAACACTGAAGCTTTCTTT.

The J gene is TRBJ2-7, the V gene TRBV20-1; D gene uncertain. The germline V and J ends were trimmed by 4 bases and 3 bases, with 7 bases remaining between them. The germline V gene has CDR1 DFQATT and CDR2 SNEGSKA (reference sequence). There are 11 residues in the CDR3. The CDR3 loop is CSAIPHYEQYF. In DNA form, the CDR3 reads TGCAGTGCTATACCGCACTACGAGCAGTACTTC.

This chain links TRBV10-3 with TRBJ2-7; D tentatively reads TRBD1 or TRBD2 (5 bases each). Per the germline V gene, CDR1 is ENHRY and CDR2 is SYGVKD. Trimming stripped 6 bases from V and 2 bases from J, with 11 bases between. This CDR3 region has 13 residues. The CDR3 DNA reads TGTGCCATCAGCAGGGACCCAACCTACGAGCAGTACTTC. The encoded protein is CAISRDPTYEQYF.